This T cell receptor (beta chain) appears in the sequencing data of a study of CD8+CD57+ T cells in acquired aplastic anemia. Germline V CDR1 and CDR2: SEHNR, FQNEAQ (reference sequence). The CDR3 runs 13 residues. V was cut by 8 bases and J by 9 bases, with 17 bases left in between. Using genomic DNA as the template, TCR beta VDJ and CDR3 profiling was carried out. In TCRdb, the reads were re-called with MiXCR into one record per CDR3 protein. The sample records about 180,000 distinct CDR3 sequences, about 45% being singletons. Flow cytometry had shown expanded CD8+CD57+ cells in the patients chosen for sequencing.

The chain recombines TRBV7-9 with TRBJ1-5; TRBD1 is a possible D gene (6 bases). The sequenced sample was sorted CD4+, CD8+, or CD8+CD57+ T cells (not recorded which) from PBMCs. The clonotype comes from a human donor with aplastic anemia. The CDR3 nucleotides are TGTGCCAGCTCAATGCAGGGGAGAGGGCCCCAGCATTTT. Protein: CASSMQGRGPQHF. Filled out from reference TRBV7-9 and TRBJ1-5, the complete variable domain reads DTGVSQNPRHKITKRGQNVTFRCDPISEHNRLYWYRQTLGQGPEFLTYFQNEAQLEKSRLLSDRFSAERPKGSFSTLEIQRTEQGDSAMYLCASSMQGRGPQHFGDGTRLSIL.